The 4 T cell receptor beta chains below come from one sample, sequenced in a study of blood T cell repertoires in COVID-19. Profiling relied on immunoSEQ multiplex PCR, and the TCRdb table lists in-frame clones only, not all of them. The table shows 70,000 to 95,000 clones, with about 91% occurring only once. The sample was peripheral blood. The receptors shown here come from a woman aged 80 or over with active COVID-19.

This clone was seen once. The genes are TRBV27 and TRBJ2-1; TRBD2 agrees at 10 bases. Germline V gives CDR1 MNHEY, CDR2 SMNVEV (reference sequence). CDR3 length equals 14 residues. The trim removed 6 bases at V and 6 bases at J, leaving 5 bases unmatched. In nucleotides, the CDR3 is TGTGCCAGCAGCCAGCGGGAGGGCCCCAATGAGCAGTTCTTC. Translating gives CASSQREGPNEQFF.

V is TRBV15 and J is TRBJ2-5; D possibly corresponds to TRBD2 (7 bases). Trimming shortened V by 0 bases and J by 4 bases, and 12 bases separated the two germline ends. The germline V gene encodes CDR1 LNHNV and CDR2 YYDKDF (reference sequence). The CDR3 spans 15 residues. CDR3 in amino acids: CATSRDPGGGETQYF. The CDR3 bases are TGTGCCACCAGCAGAGATCCGGGGGGCGGAGAGACCCAGTACTTC.

The rearrangement uses TRBV10-3 and TRBJ2-7; TRBD1 aligns across 9 bases. CDR1 and CDR2 (germline): ENHRY, SYGVKD. J gave up 1 base and V 7 bases, and 5 bases lay outside the gene matches. This CDR3 contains 14 residues. CDR3 DNA sequence: TGTGCCATCACGCCCGGGACAGGGTCCTACGAGCAGTACTTC. Its protein is CAITPGTGSYEQYF.

The chain uses TRBV28 and TRBJ2-5; TRBD2 agrees at 8 bases. CDR3 length: 14 residues. The germline gives CDR1 MDHEN, CDR2 SYDVKM. Trimming cost V 3 bases and J 5 bases; bases outside gene matches: 5. The CDR3 sequence: CASSLPKREETQYF. The CDR3 DNA sequence: TGTGCCAGCAGTTTGCCGAAGCGGGAGGAGACCCAGTACTTC.